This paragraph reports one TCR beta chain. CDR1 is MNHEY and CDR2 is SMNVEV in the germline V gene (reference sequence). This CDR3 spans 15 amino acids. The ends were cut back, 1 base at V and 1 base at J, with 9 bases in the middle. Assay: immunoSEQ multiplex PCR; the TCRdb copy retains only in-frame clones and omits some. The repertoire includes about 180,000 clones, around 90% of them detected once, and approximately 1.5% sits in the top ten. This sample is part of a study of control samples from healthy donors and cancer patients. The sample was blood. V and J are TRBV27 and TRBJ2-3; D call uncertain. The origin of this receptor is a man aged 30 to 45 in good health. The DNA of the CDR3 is TGTGCCAGCAGTTTATATGGCGGTCGCACAGATACGCAGTATTTT. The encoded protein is CASSLYGGRTDTQYF.